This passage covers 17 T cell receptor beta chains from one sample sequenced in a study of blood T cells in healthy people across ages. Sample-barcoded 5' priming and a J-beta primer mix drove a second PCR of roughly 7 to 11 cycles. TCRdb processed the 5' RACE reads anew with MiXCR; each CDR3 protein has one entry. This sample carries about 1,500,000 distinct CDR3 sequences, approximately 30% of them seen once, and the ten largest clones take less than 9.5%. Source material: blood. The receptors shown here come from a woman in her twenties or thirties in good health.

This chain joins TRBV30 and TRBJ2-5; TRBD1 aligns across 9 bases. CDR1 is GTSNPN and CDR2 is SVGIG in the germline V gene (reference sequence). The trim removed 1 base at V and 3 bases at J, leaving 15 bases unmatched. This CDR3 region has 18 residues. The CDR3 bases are TGTGCCTGGAGTGAGGTATTCCCCGGGACAGGGAATAAAGAGACCCAGTACTTC. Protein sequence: CAWSEVFPGTGNKETQYF.

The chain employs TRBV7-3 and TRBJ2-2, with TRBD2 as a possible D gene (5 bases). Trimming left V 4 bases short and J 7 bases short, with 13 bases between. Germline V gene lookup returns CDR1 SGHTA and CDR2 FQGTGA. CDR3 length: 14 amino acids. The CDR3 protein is CASSSGQEVGELFF. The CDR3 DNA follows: TGTGCCAGCAGCTCCGGTCAGGAGGTCGGGGAGCTGTTTTTT.

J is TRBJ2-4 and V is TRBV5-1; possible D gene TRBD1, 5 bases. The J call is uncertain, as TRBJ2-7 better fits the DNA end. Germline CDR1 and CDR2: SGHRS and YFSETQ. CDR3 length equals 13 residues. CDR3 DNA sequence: TGCGCCAGCAGGATCGACAGAGGTCACGAGCAGTACTTC. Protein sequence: CASRIDRGHEQYF.

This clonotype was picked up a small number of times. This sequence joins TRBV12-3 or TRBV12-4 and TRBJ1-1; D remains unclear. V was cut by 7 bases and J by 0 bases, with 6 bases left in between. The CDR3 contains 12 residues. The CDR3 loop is CASTRLNTEAFF. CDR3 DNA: TGTGCCAGCACCAGACTGAACACTGAAGCTTTCTTT.

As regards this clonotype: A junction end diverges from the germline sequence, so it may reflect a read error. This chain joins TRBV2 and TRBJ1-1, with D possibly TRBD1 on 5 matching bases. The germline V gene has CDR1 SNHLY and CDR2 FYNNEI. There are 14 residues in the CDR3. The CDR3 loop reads CVSSGPQGGLKAFF. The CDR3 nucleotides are TGTGTCAGCAGTGGGCCTCAGGGTGGTTTGAAAGCTTTCTTT.

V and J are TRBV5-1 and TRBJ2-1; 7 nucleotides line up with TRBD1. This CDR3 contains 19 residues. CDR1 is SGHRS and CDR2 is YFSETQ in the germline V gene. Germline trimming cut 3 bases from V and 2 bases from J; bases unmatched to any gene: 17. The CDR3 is CASSSAGTVALMTYNEQFF. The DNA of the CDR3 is TGCGCCAGCAGCTCGGCCGGGACAGTAGCTCTTATGACCTACAATGAGCAGTTCTTC.

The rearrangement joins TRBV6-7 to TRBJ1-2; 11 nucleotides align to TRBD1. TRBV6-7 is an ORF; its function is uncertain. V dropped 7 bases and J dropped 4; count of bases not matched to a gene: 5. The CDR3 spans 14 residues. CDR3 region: CASMKGQGVYGYTF. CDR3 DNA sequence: TGTGCCAGCATGAAGGGACAGGGGGTCTATGGCTACACCTTC.

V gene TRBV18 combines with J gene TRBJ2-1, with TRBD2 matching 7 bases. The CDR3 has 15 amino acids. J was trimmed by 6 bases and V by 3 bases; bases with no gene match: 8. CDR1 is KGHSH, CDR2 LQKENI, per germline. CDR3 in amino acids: CASSPVREFGNEQFF. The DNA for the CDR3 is TGTGCCAGCTCACCGGTGCGGGAGTTTGGCAATGAGCAGTTCTTC.

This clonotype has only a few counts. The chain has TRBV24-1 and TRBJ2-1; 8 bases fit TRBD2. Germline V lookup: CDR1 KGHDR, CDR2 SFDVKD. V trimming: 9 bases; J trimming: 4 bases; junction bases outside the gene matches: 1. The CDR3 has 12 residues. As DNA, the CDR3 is TGTGCCACCCGCGGGGGGTACAATGAGCAGTTCTTC. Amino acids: CATRGGYNEQFF.

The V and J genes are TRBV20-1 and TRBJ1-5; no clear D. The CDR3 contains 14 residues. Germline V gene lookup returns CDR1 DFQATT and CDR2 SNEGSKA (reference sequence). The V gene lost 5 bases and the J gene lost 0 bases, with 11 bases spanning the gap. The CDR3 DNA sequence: TGCAGTGCTCCCCGGTCAGATAGCAATCAGCCCCAGCATTTT. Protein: CSAPRSDSNQPQHF.

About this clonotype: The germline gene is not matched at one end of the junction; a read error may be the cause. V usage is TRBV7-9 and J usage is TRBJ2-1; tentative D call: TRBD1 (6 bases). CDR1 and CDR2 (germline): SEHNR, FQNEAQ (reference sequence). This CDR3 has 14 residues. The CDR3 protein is CVSSSQGLGDEQFF. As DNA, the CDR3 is TGTGTCAGCAGCTCACAGGGTCTGGGGGATGAGCAGTTCTTC.

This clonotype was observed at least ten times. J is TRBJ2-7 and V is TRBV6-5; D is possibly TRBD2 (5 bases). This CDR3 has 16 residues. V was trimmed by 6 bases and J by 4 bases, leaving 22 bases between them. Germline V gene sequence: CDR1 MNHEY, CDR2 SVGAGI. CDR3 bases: TGTGCCAGCAGCCGGGAACCCTCGGGCGGAGTGTACGAGCAGTACTTC. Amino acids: CASSREPSGGVYEQYF.

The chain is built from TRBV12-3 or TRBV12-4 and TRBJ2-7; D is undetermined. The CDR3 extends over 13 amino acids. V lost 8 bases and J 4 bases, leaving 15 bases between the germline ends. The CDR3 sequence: CASSEPPNYEQYF. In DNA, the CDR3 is TGTGCCAGCTCTGAGCCCCCCAATTACGAGCAGTACTTC.

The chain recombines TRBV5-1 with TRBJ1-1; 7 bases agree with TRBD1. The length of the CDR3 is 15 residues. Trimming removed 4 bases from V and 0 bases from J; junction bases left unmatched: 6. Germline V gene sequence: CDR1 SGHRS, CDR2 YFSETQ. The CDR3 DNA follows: TGCGCCAGCAGCCAAGGGACAGTCATGAACACTGAAGCTTTCTTT. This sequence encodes CASSQGTVMNTEAFF.

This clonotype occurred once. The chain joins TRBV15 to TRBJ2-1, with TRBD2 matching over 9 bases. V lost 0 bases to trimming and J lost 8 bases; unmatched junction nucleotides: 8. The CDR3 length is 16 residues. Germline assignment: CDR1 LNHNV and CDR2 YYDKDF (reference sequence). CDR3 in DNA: TGTGCCACCAGCAGAGATGGATTAGCGGGAGCGTATGAGCAGTTCTTC. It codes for CATSRDGLAGAYEQFF.

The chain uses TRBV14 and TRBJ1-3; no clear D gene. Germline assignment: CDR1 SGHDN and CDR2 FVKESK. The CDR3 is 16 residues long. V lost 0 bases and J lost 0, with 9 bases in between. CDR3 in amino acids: CASSQDWLHSGNTIYF. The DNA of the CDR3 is TGTGCCAGCAGCCAAGATTGGTTGCACTCTGGAAACACCATATATTTT. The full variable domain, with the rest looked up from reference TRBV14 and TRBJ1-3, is EAGVTQFPSHSVIEKGQTVTLRCDPISGHDNLYWYRRVMGKEIKFLLHFVKESKQDESGMPNNRFLAERTGGTYSTLKVQPAELEDSGVYFCASSQDWLHSGNTIYFGEGSWLTVV.

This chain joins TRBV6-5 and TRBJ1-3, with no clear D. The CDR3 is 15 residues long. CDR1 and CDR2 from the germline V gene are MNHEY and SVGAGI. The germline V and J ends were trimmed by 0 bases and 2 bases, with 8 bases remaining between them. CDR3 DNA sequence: TGTGCCAGCAGTTACTCGCCGAAAACTGGAAACACCATATATTTT. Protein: CASSYSPKTGNTIYF.